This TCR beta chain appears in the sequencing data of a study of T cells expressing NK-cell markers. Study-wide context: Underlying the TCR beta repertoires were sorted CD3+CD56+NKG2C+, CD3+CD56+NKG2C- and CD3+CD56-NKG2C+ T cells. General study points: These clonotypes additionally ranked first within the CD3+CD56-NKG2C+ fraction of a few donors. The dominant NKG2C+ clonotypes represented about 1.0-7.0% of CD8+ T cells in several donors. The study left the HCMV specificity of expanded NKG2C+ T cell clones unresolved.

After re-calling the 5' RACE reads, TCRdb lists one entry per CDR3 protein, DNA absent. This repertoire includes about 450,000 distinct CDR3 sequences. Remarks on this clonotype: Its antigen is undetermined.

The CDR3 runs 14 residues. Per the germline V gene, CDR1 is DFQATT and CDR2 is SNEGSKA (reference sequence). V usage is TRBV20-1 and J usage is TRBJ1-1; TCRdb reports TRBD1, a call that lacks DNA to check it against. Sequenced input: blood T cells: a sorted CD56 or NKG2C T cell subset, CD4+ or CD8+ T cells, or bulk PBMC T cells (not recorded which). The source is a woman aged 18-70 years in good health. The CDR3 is CSAEFQGRGTEAFF.